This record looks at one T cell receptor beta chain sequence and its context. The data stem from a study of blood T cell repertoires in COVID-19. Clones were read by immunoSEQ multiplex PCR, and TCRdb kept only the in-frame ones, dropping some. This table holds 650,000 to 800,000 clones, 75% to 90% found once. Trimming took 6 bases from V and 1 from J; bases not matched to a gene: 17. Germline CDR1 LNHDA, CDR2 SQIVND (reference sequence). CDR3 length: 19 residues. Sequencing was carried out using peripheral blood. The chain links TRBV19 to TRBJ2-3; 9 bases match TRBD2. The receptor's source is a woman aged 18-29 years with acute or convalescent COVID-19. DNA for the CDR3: TGTGCCAGTAGGACGGAACACATGGGGAAGCGGGGGGGCACAGATACGCAGTATTTT. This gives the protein CASRTEHMGKRGGTDTQYF.